This T cell receptor beta chain was recorded in a study of beta chain features in type 1 diabetes. Study-level points and caveats: A PCR bias possibly favoring shorter templates would apply equally to patients and controls. Compared with healthy donors, patients appeared to share more similar naive, central memory and regulatory TCRB repertoires. Insertion counts at VDJ junctions were lower in type 1 diabetes patients, who also showed more deletions there.

This clone has a handful of counts. Its target is unknown. Germline assignment: CDR1 LGHNA and CDR2 YNFKEQ. V shed 0 bases and J 4 bases; nucleotides not matched to a gene: 10. This CDR3 comprises 18 residues. The study reverse transcribed the entire isolated RNA, so it sequenced expressed TCRB transcripts. Clones were read by immunoSEQ multiplex PCR, and TCRdb kept only the in-frame ones, dropping some. The data show 70,000 to 95,000 clones, with under 35% seen just once and around 0.5% held by the top ten. Purity above 98% was achieved in all sorted populations. J is TRBJ2-5 and V is TRBV4-2; 11 nucleotides agree with TRBD2. Sequenced material: stem cell memory CD4+ T cells from blood. This receptor was taken from a woman younger than 30 in good health. The CDR3 spells CASSQDKASGGWVETQYF. DNA of the CDR3: TGTGCCAGCAGCCAAGATAAGGCTAGCGGGGGGTGGGTAGAGACCCAGTACTTC.